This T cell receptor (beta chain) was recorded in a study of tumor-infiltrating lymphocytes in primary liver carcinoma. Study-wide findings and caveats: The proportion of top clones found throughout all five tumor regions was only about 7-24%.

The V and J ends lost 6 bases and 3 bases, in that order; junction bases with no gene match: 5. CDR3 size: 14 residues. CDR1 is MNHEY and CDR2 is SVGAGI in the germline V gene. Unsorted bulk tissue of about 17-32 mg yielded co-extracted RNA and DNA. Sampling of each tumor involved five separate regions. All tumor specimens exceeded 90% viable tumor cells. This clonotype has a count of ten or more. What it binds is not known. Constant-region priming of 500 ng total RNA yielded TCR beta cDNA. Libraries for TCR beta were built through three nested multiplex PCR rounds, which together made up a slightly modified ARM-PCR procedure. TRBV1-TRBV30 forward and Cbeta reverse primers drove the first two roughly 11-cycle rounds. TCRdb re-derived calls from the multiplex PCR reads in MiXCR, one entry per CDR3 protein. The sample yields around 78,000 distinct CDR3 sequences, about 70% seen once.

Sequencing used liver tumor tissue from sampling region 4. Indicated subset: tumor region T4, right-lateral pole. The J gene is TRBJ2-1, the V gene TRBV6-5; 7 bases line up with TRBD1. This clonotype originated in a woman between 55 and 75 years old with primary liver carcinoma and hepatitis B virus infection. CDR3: CASSSGTDYNEQFF. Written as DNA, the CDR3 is TGTGCCAGCAGCTCCGGGACAGACTACAATGAGCAGTTCTTC.